The clone carrying this TCR beta chain was detected a few times. The antigen is not known. Possible read error: a much larger clone is one base away. V was clipped by 5 bases and J by 5 bases, with 16 bases between them. CDR1 MNHEY and CDR2 SVGAGI come from the germline V gene. This CDR3 is built from 15 residues. The data are from a study of breast tumors, draining lymph nodes, adjacent tissues. Samples came from axillary lymph nodes draining the breast cancer. General study points: Tumor repertoires ranked between lymph nodes and nontumor tissue in diversity, with V and J gene preferences.

TCRdb reprocessed the multiplex PCR reads with MiXCR, giving one entry per CDR3 protein. The data show 85,000 to 130,000 distinct CDR3 sequences, about 29% seen once. The sample comprised axillary lymph node tissue. The TCR comes from a female donor with breast cancer. Some clones in this sample may be carry-over from other donors' samples. The chain recombines TRBV6-5 with TRBJ2-1, with D perhaps matching TRBD1 (6 bases). The CDR3 reads CASSHRVLGDNEQFF. The DNA of the CDR3 is TGTGCCAGCAGTCACAGGGTCTTAGGGGACAATGAGCAGTTCTTC.